The 2 T cell receptor beta chains presented below share a single source sample, sequenced in a study of T cells after yellow fever vaccination (dated by TCRdb to the late 2010s). Library prep was done by 5' RACE. Reads for this sample came from an Illumina NovaSeq 6000. TCRdb ran its own pipeline on the public reads, namely fastp trimming at Q25 and MiXCR clone calling, and kept in-frame beta chains. A single entry per CDR3 protein holds the most common genes and DNA from its merged rows. Recorded for this sample are roughly 330,000 distinct CDR3 sequences; about 4% of them occurred a single time. Roughly 24% of the sample comes from the top ten. Reading the label with the study, this specimen's treatment or condition is: live attenuated yellow fever vaccine strain. Source: PBMCs, taken 5 days after the yellow fever booster vaccination. The receptors derive from a man aged 18-30 years who received the YFV17D yellow fever vaccine.

The chain joins TRBV28 to TRBJ2-3, with 8 bases fitting TRBD2. The V and J ends lost 8 bases and 0 bases, in that order; junction bases with no gene match: 7. CDR1 is MDHEN and CDR2 is SYDVKM in the germline V gene. This CDR3 spans 15 amino acids. CDR3 residues: CASDSGGESTDTQYF. The CDR3 bases are TGTGCCAGCGACAGCGGGGGCGAAAGCACAGATACGCAGTATTTT.

The CDR3 region has the DNA TGTGCCAGCTCCGCCTCGGGTGAAAAACTGTTTTTT. Translated, it gives CASSASGEKLFF. This chain joins TRBV6-1 and TRBJ1-4; D not resolved. V was shortened by 8 bases and J by 7 bases, with 11 bases between the two germline ends. Looked up from germline, CDR1 is MNHNS and CDR2 is SASEGT. The CDR3 length is 12 residues.